Below, 8 T cell receptor beta chains from the same sample are listed, as sequenced in a study of cytomegalovirus exposure and HLA in healthy donors. PCR primers comprised 60 Vbeta and 13 Jbeta primers. Here immunoSEQ multiplex PCR was the method, and the copy in TCRdb shows in-frame clones only, minus some. In all, the sample yields around 53,000 clones. Sequencing was carried out using PBMCs. Receptor source: a woman in her twenties or thirties in good health and CMV-seropositive.

This chain connects TRBV5-4 to TRBJ1-1; perhaps TRBD1 as D (6 bases). The CDR3 sequence is 13 residues long. The ends were cut back, 3 bases at V and 4 bases at J, with 10 bases in the middle. Germline-derived CDR1 and CDR2 are SGHNT and YYREEE (reference sequence). The CDR3 reads CASSSRGVTEAFF. The DNA of the CDR3 is TGTGCCAGCAGCTCCAGGGGAGTCACTGAAGCTTTCTTT.

This chain joins TRBV5-5 and TRBJ2-7; D may be TRBD1 (5 bases). Trimming shortened V by 4 bases and J by 1 base, and 9 bases separated the two germline ends. Germline values: CDR1 SGHKS, CDR2 YYEKEE (reference sequence). CDR3 length: 13 residues. CDR3 amino acids: CASSPGPSYEQYF. The CDR3 DNA follows: TGTGCCAGCAGCCCAGGGCCATCCTACGAGCAGTACTTC.

The V gene is TRBV5-1, the J gene TRBJ2-1; 15 bases match TRBD2. Germline values: CDR1 SGHRS, CDR2 YFSETQ. The CDR3 consists of 15 residues. V lost 5 bases to trimming and J lost 6 bases; unmatched junction nucleotides: 3. The CDR3 reads CASRPGLAGGNEQFF. Written as DNA, the CDR3 is TGCGCCAGCAGACCGGGACTAGCGGGAGGCAATGAGCAGTTCTTC.

The CDR3: CASSDKGLGTQYF. The DNA for the CDR3 is TGTGCCAGCAGTGACAAGGGACTGGGGACCCAGTACTTC. V usage is TRBV2 and J usage is TRBJ2-5, with a tentative D call TRBD2 (6 bases). The CDR3 spans 13 residues. Trimming pared 3 bases from V and 7 bases from J, leaving 12 bases between. Germline values: CDR1 SNHLY, CDR2 FYNNEI.

The V call is TRBV30, the J call TRBJ2-1; 14 bases align to TRBD2. The CDR3 is 19 residues long. The germline V gene has CDR1 GTSNPN and CDR2 SVGIG (reference sequence). V dropped 2 bases and J dropped 5; count of bases not matched to a gene: 14. CDR3 amino acids: CAWSLPWTSGGRLDNEQFF. The CDR3 nucleotides are TGTGCCTGGAGTTTACCCTGGACTAGCGGGGGGCGCTTAGACAATGAGCAGTTCTTC.

The J gene is TRBJ1-1, the V gene TRBV18; 8 bases align to TRBD1. V trimming: 3 bases; J trimming: 1 base; junction bases outside the gene matches: 4. Germline V gene sequence: CDR1 KGHSH, CDR2 LQKENI. The CDR3 loop spans 15 amino acids. In DNA form, the CDR3 reads TGTGCCAGCTCACCCTCGGGACAGGCGAACACTGAAGCTTTCTTT. Translated, it gives CASSPSGQANTEAFF.

The rearrangement links TRBV7-9 to TRBJ2-1; TRBD2 agrees at 7 bases. There are 15 residues in the CDR3. CDR1 and CDR2 from the germline V gene are SEHNR and FQNEAQ (reference sequence). V was clipped by 1 base and J by 6 bases; unmatched bases: 6. The CDR3 DNA sequence: TGTGCCAGCAGCTTAGTTAGCGGGCGTGGCAATGAGCAGTTCTTC. Its protein product is CASSLVSGRGNEQFF.

V and J are TRBV7-6 and TRBJ2-7; 7 bases map to TRBD2. V was pared by 5 bases and J by 7 bases, with 20 bases of the junction left unmatched. CDR1 is SGHVS, CDR2 FNYEAQ, per germline. CDR3 length: 17 residues. The CDR3 sequence: CASSPQPGGSGRDEQYF. DNA of the CDR3: TGTGCCAGCAGCCCACAACCTGGCGGGAGCGGTCGGGATGAGCAGTACTTC.